The present entry profiles one T cell receptor beta chain with its context. This sample was taken from a study of shared clonotypes between healthy human individuals. Profiling relied on immunoSEQ multiplex PCR, and the TCRdb table lists in-frame clones only, not all of them. The sample contains about 520,000 clones, 60% to 80% of which appear only once. For genomic DNA, unsorted samples relied on about 90 million PBMCs. V was cut by 2 bases and J by 5 bases, with 9 bases left in between. Germline CDR1 SNHLY, CDR2 FYNNEI. CDR3 length: 14 residues. Input material: PBMCs. This sequence was found in a woman in her thirties or forties in good health. Some clones in this sample may be carry-over from other donors' samples. V usage is TRBV2 and J usage is TRBJ2-2; no reliable D call. This CDR3 reads CASSEYPGTGELFF. CDR3 nucleotides: TGTGCCAGCAGTGAATACCCCGGGACCGGGGAGCTGTTTTTT.